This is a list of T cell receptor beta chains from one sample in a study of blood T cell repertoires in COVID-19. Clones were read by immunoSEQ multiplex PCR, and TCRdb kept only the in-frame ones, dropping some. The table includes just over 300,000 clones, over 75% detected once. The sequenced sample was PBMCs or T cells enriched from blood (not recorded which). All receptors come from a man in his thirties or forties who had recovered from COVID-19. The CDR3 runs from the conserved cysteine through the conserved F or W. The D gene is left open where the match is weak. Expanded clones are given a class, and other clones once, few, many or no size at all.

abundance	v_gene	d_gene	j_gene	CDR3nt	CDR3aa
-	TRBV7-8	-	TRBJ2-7	TGTGCCAGCAGCTTAGGGGGAGCTGCTTACGAGCAGTACTTC	CASSLGGAAYEQYF
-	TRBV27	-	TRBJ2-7	TGTGCCAGCAGTTTATCGGGCGGAGGGGTTGTCTACGAGCAGTACTTC	CASSLSGGGVVYEQYF
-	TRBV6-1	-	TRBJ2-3	TGTGCCAGCAGTGAGCACAGGCCCACAGATACGCAGTATTTT	CASSEHRPTDTQYF
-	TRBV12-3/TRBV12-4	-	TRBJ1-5	TGTGCCAGCAGTTTAGCGCAGGGCCAGCCCCAGCATTTT	CASSLAQGQPQHF
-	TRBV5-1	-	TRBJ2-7	TGCGCCAGCAGCTTGGCCGGGGCAGGGGTTGAGCAGTACTTC	CASSLAGAGVEQYF
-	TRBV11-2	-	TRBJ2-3	TGTGCCAGCAGCCTATACGCTAGGGGTAGCACAGATACGCAGTATTTT	CASSLYARGSTDTQYF
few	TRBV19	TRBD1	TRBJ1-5	TGTGCCAGTAGTATAGAACAGGGGAATCAGCCCCAGCATTTT	CASSIEQGNQPQHF
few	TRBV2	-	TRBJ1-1	TGTGCCAGCAGTGACGGAGTTGAAGCTTTCTTT	CASSDGVEAFF
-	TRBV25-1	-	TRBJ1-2	TGTGCCAGCAGTGAACGGCGGGGATATGGCTACACCTTC	CASSERRGYGYTF
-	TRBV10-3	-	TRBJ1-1	TGTGCCACCAAAGGACAGCAGAATGCCATGAACACTGAAGCTTTCTTT	CATKGQQNAMNTEAFF
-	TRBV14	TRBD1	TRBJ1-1	TGTGCCAGCAGCCAGAGGACAGGGAACACTGAAGCTTTCTTT	CASSQRTGNTEAFF
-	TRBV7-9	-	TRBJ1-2	TGTGCCAGCAGCGAAGCCCCACGACACGTCGGCTACACCTTC	CASSEAPRHVGYTF
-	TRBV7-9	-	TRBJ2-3	TGTGCCAGCAGCTTAGTTGCGGGCGCAGATACGCAGTATTTT	CASSLVAGADTQYF
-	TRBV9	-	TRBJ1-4	TGTGCCAGCAGCCCCTCATCGAGGGTTATCATCGAAAAACTGTTTTTT	CASSPSSRVIIEKLFF